A selection of T cell receptor beta chains follows, all from one sample in a study of shared clonotypes between healthy human individuals. Data came from immunoSEQ multiplex PCR; TCRdb stores just in-frame clones and leaves some out. The sample records over 950,000 clones, approximately 80% being singletons. Sequenced: memory CD4+ T cells from PBMCs. Source of these receptors: a man younger than 35 in good health. Some clones in this sample may be carry-over from other donors' samples. The CDR3 runs from the conserved cysteine through the conserved F or W. Fields, in order: D gene, clone size, J gene, V gene, CDR3 protein, CDR3 DNA. D genes are given only for firm matches. Only some rows state a clone size, as once, few, many or a class for expanded clones.

TRBD2 NA TRBJ2-2 TRBV18 CASSPTSGKNTGELFF TGTGCCAGCTCACCAACTAGCGGGAAGAACACCGGGGAGCTGTTTTTT
NA NA TRBJ1-1 TRBV5-5 CASSRDGNTEAFF TGTGCCAGCAGTAGAGACGGAAACACTGAAGCTTTCTTT
TRBD1 NA TRBJ2-2 TRBV5-1 CASSFGQGYDGELFF TGCGCCAGCAGCTTCGGACAGGGGTATGACGGGGAGCTGTTTTTT
TRBD2 NA TRBJ2-4 TRBV10-3 CASSVIAGGVNIQYF TGTGCCAGCAGTGTGATAGCGGGAGGAGTAAACATTCAGTACTTC
NA once TRBJ2-1 TRBV4-1 CASSLSGETEQFF TGCGCCAGCAGCCTTTCGGGGGAGACGGAGCAGTTCTTC
TRBD2 few TRBJ2-2 TRBV4-1 CASSQLSGSTGELFF TGCGCCAGCAGCCAACTTAGCGGGAGCACCGGGGAGCTGTTTTTT
NA once TRBJ2-1 TRBV7-9 CASSLRELIDEQFF TGTGCCAGCAGCTTACGGGAACTGATCGATGAGCAGTTCTTC
NA NA TRBJ1-1 TRBV9 CASSQEVQGWGAFF TGTGCCAGCAGCCAAGAGGTCCAAGGCTGGGGGGCTTTCTTT
NA NA TRBJ2-7 TRBV4-3 CASSQDRGWGRSLEQYF TGCGCCAGCAGCCAAGATCGGGGTTGGGGGAGATCCCTCGAGCAGTACTTC
NA NA TRBJ1-1 TRBV28 CASSFQGPEAFF TGTGCCAGCAGTTTTCAGGGGCCTGAAGCTTTCTTT
TRBD2 once TRBJ2-1 TRBV29-1 CSVLIPLVAGGTPSYNEQFF TGCAGCGTCCTAATCCCCCTTGTAGCGGGAGGAACCCCCTCCTACAATGAGCAGTTCTTC
NA NA TRBJ2-5 TRBV4-1 CASSQVVISGDRPQETQYF TGCGCCAGCAGCCAAGTTGTAATTTCGGGAGACAGACCCCAAGAGACCCAGTACTTC
TRBD2 NA TRBJ2-3 TRBV11-2 CASSLGLAGSTDTQYF TGTGCCAGCAGCTTAGGTCTAGCGGGATCCACAGATACGCAGTATTTT
NA NA TRBJ1-1 TRBV5-1 CASTGNTEAFF TGCGCCAGCACGGGGAACACTGAAGCTTTCTTT
TRBD2 NA TRBJ2-7 TRBV5-1 CASSPWTSGERTQYF TGCGCCAGCAGCCCGTGGACTAGTGGGGAGAGGACGCAGTACTTC
TRBD1 NA TRBJ1-4 TRBV27 CASSLRTGDREKLFF TGTGCCAGCAGTTTACGGACAGGGGATCGGGAAAAACTGTTTTTT
NA many TRBJ1-4 TRBV5-3 CARSLAGPAAGTEKLFF TGTGCCAGAAGCTTGGCTGGTCCGGCGGCAGGGACCGAAAAACTGTTTTTT
TRBD1 NA TRBJ1-1 TRBV9 CASCSGTAMNTEAFF TGTGCCAGCTGTTCCGGGACAGCTATGAACACTGAAGCTTTCTTT
NA NA TRBJ1-5 TRBV11-2 CASSPGLNQPQHF TGTGCCAGCAGCCCCGGACTAAATCAGCCCCAGCATTTT
TRBD1 NA TRBJ2-7 TRBV28 CASTVGGDRASYEQYF TGTGCCAGCACAGTGGGAGGGGACAGGGCATCCTACGAGCAGTACTTC
NA NA TRBJ2-3 TRBV2 CASSENHPTQYF TGTGCCAGCAGTGAAAATCATCCTACGCAGTATTTT
TRBD1 once TRBJ1-1 TRBV15 CATSRGQGDTEAFF TGTGCCACCAGCAGGGGACAGGGGGACACTGAAGCTTTCTTT
NA NA TRBJ2-7 TRBV6-6 CASSYHLGGAEQYF TGTGCCAGCAGTTACCACCTAGGGGGAGCCGAGCAGTACTTC
TRBD1 NA TRBJ1-2 TRBV6-1 CASSEGQGNAYGYTF TGTGCCAGCAGTGAGGGACAGGGAAATGCCTATGGCTACACCTTC
NA NA TRBJ2-3 TRBV5-1 CASSLAGGGRSTDTQYF TGCGCCAGCAGCTTGGCCGGGGGCGGGAGAAGCACAGATACGCAGTATTTT
TRBD2 NA TRBJ2-1 TRBV7-8 CASSYPGLATYNEQFF TGTGCCAGCAGCTACCCCGGACTAGCGACCTACAATGAGCAGTTCTTC
NA NA TRBJ1-1 TRBV6-1 CASGIYRDTEAFF TGTGCCAGCGGGATCTACAGGGACACTGAAGCTTTCTTT
NA NA TRBJ2-3 TRBV7-2 CASSLGLATDTQYF TGTGCCAGCAGCTTAGGCCTAGCCACAGATACGCAGTATTTT
NA NA TRBJ2-5 TRBV7-9 CANSLPREETQYF TGTGCCAACAGCTTGCCTAGGGAAGAGACCCAGTACTTC
TRBD1 once TRBJ1-2 TRBV5-6 CAGSLRGTGDSYGYTF TGTGCCGGCAGCCTACGGGGGACAGGGGATTCCTATGGCTACACCTTC
TRBD2 NA TRBJ2-5 TRBV7-3 CASSLGGSEETQYF TGTGCCAGCAGCTTAGGCGGGAGTGAAGAGACCCAGTACTTC
NA medium-sized TRBJ2-1 TRBV7-3 CASSIRPTGEQFF TGTGCCAGCAGCATACGCCCCACGGGTGAGCAGTTCTTC
TRBD2 NA TRBJ2-2 TRBV9 CASSVLTSVTGELFF TGTGCCAGCAGCGTACTAACTAGCGTGACCGGGGAGCTGTTTTTT
TRBD1 NA TRBJ2-2 TRBV5-1 CASSPRTGVTGELFF TGCGCCAGCAGCCCTAGGACAGGGGTTACCGGGGAGCTGTTTTTT
TRBD2 few TRBJ2-1 TRBV7-3 CASSSGTSGRNEQFF TGTGCCAGCAGCTCCGGGACTAGCGGGAGGAATGAGCAGTTCTTC
NA NA TRBJ1-1 TRBV9 CASSWVDLDTEAFF TGTGCCAGCAGCTGGGTGGATTTGGACACTGAAGCTTTCTTT
NA NA TRBJ2-7 TRBV2 CASSPGEHEQYF TGTGCCAGCAGTCCTGGGGAACACGAGCAGTACTTC
NA NA TRBJ2-1 TRBV18 CASSPPGGGAVNEQFF TGTGCCAGCTCACCACCGGGCGGGGGCGCGGTTAATGAGCAGTTCTTC
TRBD1 few TRBJ2-7 TRBV30 CAWSKDRAPRGEQYF TGTGCCTGGAGTAAGGACAGGGCCCCCAGGGGCGAGCAGTACTTC
NA NA TRBJ1-1 TRBV2 CASSRKVRGGDTEAFF TGTGCCAGCAGCCGAAAAGTCCGCGGGGGCGACACTGAAGCTTTCTTT
TRBD2 NA TRBJ2-1 TRBV14 CASRVAGSYNEQFF TGTGCCAGCAGAGTAGCGGGCTCCTACAATGAGCAGTTCTTC
NA NA TRBJ1-4 TRBV28 CASSSSGRSEKLFF TGTGCCAGCAGTTCGTCAGGCCGGAGTGAAAAACTGTTTTTT
TRBD1 NA TRBJ1-1 TRBV27 CASSRGLRDTEAFF TGTGCCAGCAGTAGGGGGCTCAGGGACACTGAAGCTTTCTTT
TRBD1 NA TRBJ1-1 TRBV5-1 CASSPLNLGTGGEAFF TGCGCCAGCAGCCCGCTGAACCTGGGGACAGGGGGCGAAGCTTTCTTT
TRBD1 NA TRBJ1-2 TRBV27 CASSLTGTVLKGYTF TGTGCCAGCAGTCTGACAGGGACCGTTCTGAAAGGCTACACCTTC
NA NA TRBJ2-6 TRBV7-2 CASSLGGPGANVLTF TGTGCCAGCAGCCTAGGAGGGCCTGGGGCCAACGTCCTGACTTTC
TRBD1 NA TRBJ2-5 TRBV7-9 CASSLGQGFRETQYF TGTGCCAGCAGCTTAGGACAGGGTTTTAGAGAGACCCAGTACTTC
TRBD1 NA TRBJ2-7 TRBV5-1 CASKTTGGYEQYF TGCGCCAGCAAAACAACAGGGGGGTACGAGCAGTACTTC
NA few TRBJ1-5 TRBV30 CAWSILRTEGNQPQHF TGTGCCTGGAGTATTCTCAGGACAGAGGGGAATCAGCCCCAGCATTTT